The 28 T cell receptor beta chains given below trace back to one sample, sequenced in a study of T-cell memory formation after mild COVID-19 (dated by TCRdb to about 2021). Library preparation employed 5' RACE. This sample was sequenced with an Illumina NovaSeq 6000. Through fastp at Q25 and MiXCR, TCRdb rebuilt clones from the public reads, retaining in-frame beta chains. Entries that share a CDR3 protein sequence are merged under the most common genes and DNA. This sample lists 68,000 or so distinct CDR3 sequences; 16% were detected once. The ten largest clones capture 31% of the sample. The specimen sequenced was PBMCs or a T cell subset sorted from them (not recorded which). These receptors came from an adult woman who had mild COVID-19 (a few samples of this study predate the infection). The sample titles of this study are shuffled in the database, so cell type and time point are left out; the donor was told from shared clones.

This clonotype was counted many times. This chain links TRBV5-1 with TRBJ2-7; 7 bases map to TRBD1. Germline CDR1 reads SGHRS; CDR2 reads YFSETQ. The CDR3 contains 13 residues. The V segment lost 4 bases and the J segment 2 bases; nucleotides outside the gene matches: 3. CDR3 sequence: CASSQGQPYEQYF. CDR3 DNA: TGCGCCAGCAGCCAGGGACAGCCCTACGAGCAGTACTTC.

In this sample, this clonotype turned up a few times. In nucleotides, the CDR3 is TGCGCCAGCGGGGGGACAGGGTACGATGAGCAGTTCTTC. It translates to CASGGTGYDEQFF. This chain joins TRBV5-1 and TRBJ2-1; 9 positions agree with TRBD1. V shed 7 bases, J shed 8 bases, and the junction held 7 bases outside the gene matches. The germline V gene has CDR1 SGHRS and CDR2 YFSETQ. This CDR3 spans 13 amino acids. Combining the CDR3 with reference TRBV5-1 and TRBJ2-1 gives the whole variable domain KAGVTQTPRYLIKTRGQQVTLSCSPISGHRSVSWYQQTPGQGLQFLFEYFSETQRNKGNFPGRFSGRQFSNSRSEMNVSTLELGDSALYLCASGGTGYDEQFFGPGTRLTVL.

This clonotype was detected a few times. The V and J genes are TRBV6-5 and TRBJ2-7, with D perhaps TRBD2 (6 bases). The CDR3 length is 14 residues. The germline CDR1 and CDR2 sequences are MNHEY and SVGAGI. V shed 7 bases and J shed 0 bases, with 13 bases lying between them. Here the CDR3 reads CASMKAGPSYEQYF. The CDR3 DNA reads as TGTGCCAGCATGAAAGCGGGCCCCTCCTACGAGCAGTACTTC.

This clonotype was observed a handful of times. This chain joins TRBV30 and TRBJ1-2; TRBD1 matches at 7 bases. Trimming at V came to 3 bases and at J to 4 bases, leaving 5 bases not matched to a gene. Germline V lookup: CDR1 GTSNPN, CDR2 SVGIG (reference sequence). This CDR3 is 13 amino acids long. The CDR3 sequence is CAWSARQGYGYTF. CDR3 sequence (DNA): TGTGCCTGGAGCGCCAGACAGGGCTATGGCTACACCTTC.

This chain joins TRBV2 and TRBJ1-1, with 9 positions matching TRBD1. The CDR3 contains 12 residues. Germline CDR1 SNHLY, CDR2 FYNNEI. The V and J ends lost 4 bases and 7 bases, in that order; junction bases with no gene match: 1. CDR3 nucleotide sequence: TGTGCCAGCAGTGGGGACAGGGATGAAGCTTTCTTT. Its translation is CASSGDRDEAFF.

This clonotype has ten or more counts. The chain recombines TRBV5-1 with TRBJ2-1, with 11 bases lining up with TRBD1. CDR3 length: 15 amino acids. V trimming: 1 base; J trimming: 9 bases; junction bases outside the gene matches: 6. CDR1 SGHRS and CDR2 YFSETQ come from the germline V gene. CDR3 sequence: CASSLRDRGGGEQFF. In nucleotides, the CDR3 is TGCGCCAGCAGCTTGCGGGACAGGGGGGGTGGTGAGCAGTTCTTC.

V gene TRBV2 combines with J gene TRBJ2-7, with D tentatively TRBD1 (5 bases). CDR3 size: 13 residues. V lost 5 bases, J lost 2 bases, and 10 bases lay in between. The V gene's germline CDR1 is SNHLY and CDR2 FYNNEI. CDR3 DNA: TGTGCCAGCAGTCAAGACAGCGCCTACGAGCAGTACTTC. Its translation: CASSQDSAYEQYF.

This clonotype was seen ten or more times. For the CDR3, the DNA is TGCAGCGTTGAAGGAGGCCAGGGGATTGCCTACGAGCAGTACTTC. As protein: CSVEGGQGIAYEQYF. J is TRBJ2-7 and V is TRBV29-1, with a tentative D call TRBD1 (6 bases). Trimming removed 1 base at V and 2 bases at J, with 15 bases between. There are 15 residues in the CDR3. The germline V gene has CDR1 SQVTM and CDR2 ANQGSEA.

The chain is built from TRBV15 and TRBJ1-2; D might be TRBD1 (6 bases). The germline gives CDR1 LNHNV, CDR2 YYDKDF (reference sequence). CDR3 length: 15 residues. Trimming shortened V by 0 bases and J by 3 bases, and 11 bases separated the two germline ends. The CDR3 DNA is TGTGCCACCAGCAGAGATTCACAGGGCTACTATGGCTACACCTTC. Its translation is CATSRDSQGYYGYTF.

In its sample, this clonotype was seen a few times. The rearrangement uses TRBV30 and TRBJ1-1; weak D call: TRBD1 (5 bases). The V gene lost 5 bases and the J gene lost 8 bases, with 12 bases spanning the gap. CDR1 is GTSNPN and CDR2 is SVGIG in the germline V gene (reference sequence). The CDR3 extends over 11 amino acids. CDR3 region: CAWAGTWEAFF. The CDR3 nucleotides are TGTGCCTGGGCCGGGACCTGGGAAGCTTTCTTT.

J is TRBJ2-7 and V is TRBV13; D remains unclear. From germline, CDR1 is PRHDT and CDR2 FYEKMQ (reference sequence). Deletions cut 6 bases from V and 0 bases from J, with 12 bases between. The CDR3 runs 14 residues. The chain's CDR3 is CASSYGNPSYEQYF. The CDR3 region has the DNA TGTGCCAGCAGTTATGGGAACCCCTCCTACGAGCAGTACTTC.

This clonotype was found many times. Written as DNA, the CDR3 is TGTGCCACTTGGTCCGGGACAGGGTATCAAGAGACCCAGTACTTC. Protein: CATWSGTGYQETQYF. This rearrangement joins TRBV27 to TRBJ2-5, with TRBD1 matching 9 bases. V was clipped by 10 bases and J by 2 bases; unmatched bases: 11. CDR1 and CDR2 (germline): MNHEY, SMNVEV (reference sequence). The CDR3 totals 15 residues.

The rearrangement joins TRBV4-1 to TRBJ2-5, with a possible D match to TRBD1 (5 bases). The germline V gene has CDR1 MGHRA and CDR2 YSYEKL. The CDR3 is 15 residues long. The V and J ends lost 1 base and 5 bases respectively, with 14 bases between them. The CDR3, as DNA: TGCGCCAGCAGCCAAGCCCCAGCAGGGAAGGAGACCCAGTACTTC. It encodes CASSQAPAGKETQYF.

This clonotype has more than one count but fewer than ten. This rearrangement joins TRBV29-1 to TRBJ1-2; D perhaps matches TRBD1 (6 bases). CDR3 length: 14 amino acids. The V gene's germline CDR1 is SQVTM and CDR2 ANQGSEA. Deletions cut 7 bases from V and 2 bases from J, with 17 bases between. CDR3 sequence reads: CSAYTGFRNYGYTF. The DNA of the CDR3 is TGCAGCGCTTATACAGGGTTCCGGAACTATGGCTACACCTTC.

This clonotype turned up a few times. The chain couples TRBV7-9 to TRBJ1-5; no firm D call. CDR3 size: 12 residues. Germline lookup yields CDR1 SEHNR and CDR2 FQNEAQ (reference sequence). V lost 7 bases to trimming and J lost 0 bases, with 4 bases between them. The CDR3 DNA follows: TGTGCCAGCACCCATAGCAATCAGCCCCAGCATTTT. Its translation: CASTHSNQPQHF.

The chain has TRBV5-4 and TRBJ2-7, with unresolved D. V dropped 2 bases and J dropped 6 bases, with 9 bases sitting between them. There are 12 residues in the CDR3. Germline CDR1 SGHNT, CDR2 YYREEE (reference sequence). CDR3 coding DNA: TGTGCCAGCAGCTTATGGTCCGGCGAGCAGTACTTC. This translates into CASSLWSGEQYF.

The chain joins TRBV4-2 to TRBJ2-5, with 11 bases identical to TRBD2. With 4 bases clipped from V and 3 bases from J, the junction kept 10 bases outside the gene matches. Looked up from germline, CDR1 is LGHNA and CDR2 is YNFKEQ. The CDR3 is 17 residues long. CDR3 loop: CASSPYHFSGREETQYF. CDR3 bases: TGTGCCAGCAGCCCCTACCACTTTAGCGGGAGGGAAGAGACCCAGTACTTC.

This chain connects TRBV20-1 to TRBJ1-1; maybe TRBD1 (5 bases). The germline V gene encodes CDR1 DFQATT and CDR2 SNEGSKA (reference sequence). Between the trimmed V and J ends, which lost 0 bases and 1 base, there was a span of 12 bases. This CDR3 region has 15 residues. The CDR3 nucleotides are TGCAGTGCTAGAGATCTCTACAGGAGGAACACTGAAGCTTTCTTT. This gives the protein CSARDLYRRNTEAFF.

This clonotype was recorded many times. This chain joins TRBV24-1 and TRBJ2-7; D might be TRBD2 (5 bases). Trimming took 3 bases from V and 3 from J, leaving 17 bases between them. This CDR3 spans 16 amino acids. Germline CDR1 and CDR2: KGHDR and SFDVKD. The CDR3 DNA is TGTGCCACCAGTGATAAGCCGAAGAGCGGAAGCTACGAGCAGTACTTC. Amino acid sequence: CATSDKPKSGSYEQYF.

V and J are TRBV24-1 and TRBJ2-2, with D perhaps TRBD1 (5 bases). The germline V and J ends were trimmed by 4 bases and 6 bases, with 11 bases remaining between them. The CDR3 runs 14 residues. Germline V gives CDR1 KGHDR, CDR2 SFDVKD. CDR3 nucleotides: TGTGCCACCAGTGACCCGGACAAGCCCGGGGAGCTGTTTTTT. This sequence encodes CATSDPDKPGELFF.

J is TRBJ2-1 and V is TRBV7-3; 15 bases line up with TRBD2. Germline V lookup: CDR1 SGHTA, CDR2 FQGTGA. Trimming cost V 0 bases and J 7 bases; bases outside gene matches: 4. The CDR3 length is 17 residues. The CDR3 loop reads CASSLTGLAGGGNEQFF. CDR3 DNA sequence: TGTGCCAGCAGCTTAACGGGACTAGCGGGAGGCGGAAATGAGCAGTTCTTC.

This clonotype has a handful of counts. This chain uses TRBV20-1 with TRBJ2-7; 9 nucleotides align to TRBD1. CDR1 and CDR2 from the germline V gene are DFQATT and SNEGSKA (reference sequence). The ends lost 5 bases at V and 1 base at J; junction bases unmatched: 6. The CDR3 contains 14 residues. CDR3 amino acids: CSAEDRGQSYEQYF. The DNA of the CDR3 is TGCAGTGCTGAGGACAGGGGCCAATCCTACGAGCAGTACTTC.

This chain joins TRBV24-1 and TRBJ2-1; 8 bases line up with TRBD2. Trimming at V came to 9 bases and at J to 5 bases, leaving 2 bases not matched to a gene. The germline gives CDR1 KGHDR, CDR2 SFDVKD. This CDR3 contains 12 residues. CDR3 bases: TGTGCCACCGGAGCGGGAGACAATGAGCAGTTCTTC. This translates into CATGAGDNEQFF.

The chain is built from TRBV4-1 and TRBJ2-7; 12 bases agree with TRBD2. Germline CDR1 MGHRA, CDR2 YSYEKL. Trimming took 1 base from V and 4 from J; bases not matched to a gene: 2. The CDR3 spans 15 residues. The CDR3 DNA reads TGCGCCAGCAGCCAAGGGACTAGCGGGGAATACGAGCAGTACTTC. Protein sequence: CASSQGTSGEYEQYF.

The chain links TRBV29-1 to TRBJ2-2; either TRBD1 or TRBD2 may supply D (5 bases each). The V end was cut by 7 bases, the J end by 3 bases, with 9 bases between. This CDR3 comprises 12 residues. Looked up from germline, CDR1 is SQVTM and CDR2 is ANQGSEA. The CDR3 bases are TGCAGCGGGGACCTGGACACCGGGGAGCTGTTTTTT. Encoded protein: CSGDLDTGELFF.

The rearrangement uses TRBV5-1 and TRBJ2-7; the match to TRBD2 covers 8 bases. The V gene end was trimmed by 4 bases and the J gene end by 1 base; junction bases not matched to a gene: 10. CDR3 length equals 16 residues. The germline V gene encodes CDR1 SGHRS and CDR2 YFSETQ. The DNA for the CDR3 is TGCGCCAGCAGCGCCCCGCCGGGACTAGTTTCCTACGAGCAGTACTTC. Its translation is CASSAPPGLVSYEQYF.

V gene TRBV30 combines with J gene TRBJ2-7; 8 bases align to TRBD2. The V segment lost 0 bases and the J segment 2 bases; nucleotides outside the gene matches: 3. The CDR3 totals 14 residues. In germline, CDR1 is GTSNPN, CDR2 SVGIG (reference sequence). CDR3 residues: CAWSVAGVPYEQYF. DNA for the CDR3: TGTGCCTGGAGTGTAGCGGGAGTCCCCTACGAGCAGTACTTC.

The chain employs TRBV12-3 or TRBV12-4 and TRBJ1-4, with D possibly being TRBD1 (6 bases). V was shortened by 3 bases and J by 6 bases, with 8 bases between the two germline ends. CDR3 length equals 13 residues. CDR3 DNA: TGTGCCAGCAGTTTGTCAGGGGATGAAAAACTGTTTTTT. Translating it yields CASSLSGDEKLFF.